The 31 T cell receptor beta chains given below trace back to one sample, sequenced in a study of human T cells and chemical hapten exposure. TCRdb analysed the RACE reads with MiXCR anew, one entry per CDR3 protein. The sample carries 360,000 or so distinct CDR3 sequences, around 6% recorded once. Time point defined: patch test 2, 6 weeks after DPC sensitization. Treatment specified: therapeutic diphenylcyclopropenone sensitization with weekly scalp DPC. The sample here was whole blood, taken in connection with sensitization to the hapten diphenylcyclopropenone (DPC). The receptors were gathered from a woman aged 18-29 years with alopecia areata. Some clones in this sample may be carry-over from other donors' samples.

This clonotype was observed many times. This chain joins TRBV12-3 or TRBV12-4 and TRBJ1-4, with D uncertain. The CDR3 totals 12 residues. The V end was cut by 5 bases, the J end by 8 bases, with 9 bases between. CDR3 in DNA: TGTGCCAGCAGTCAAGGGTGGGAAAAACTGTTTTTT. This translates into CASSQGWEKLFF.

This clonotype was detected only a few times. This rearrangement joins TRBV9 to TRBJ2-3; tentatively, D is TRBD2 (7 bases). There are 18 residues in the CDR3. The V end lost 4 bases, the J end lost 5 bases, and 26 bases lay between the germline ends. Germline assignment: CDR1 SGDLS and CDR2 YYNGEE. The CDR3 DNA sequence: TGTGCCAGCAGCCCAGACAGGTGGGGGGGCGGCCCTGGAGATACGCAGTATTTT. This codes for CASSPDRWGGGPGDTQYF.

The J gene is TRBJ1-6, the V gene TRBV5-1; a weak D match, TRBD1 (6 bases). The germline CDR1 and CDR2 sequences are SGHRS and YFSETQ. The CDR3 consists of 17 residues. The V gene lost 4 bases and the J gene lost 6 bases, with 20 bases spanning the gap. CDR3: CASSRRGGQFLNSPLHF. The CDR3 DNA sequence: TGCGCCAGCAGCCGACGAGGAGGACAGTTCCTTAATTCACCCCTCCACTTT. The full variable domain, completed using reference TRBV5-1 and TRBJ1-6, is KAGVTQTPRYLIKTRGQQVTLSCSPISGHRSVSWYQQTPGQGLQFLFEYFSETQRNKGNFPGRFSGRQFSNSRSEMNVSTLELGDSALYLCASSRRGGQFLNSPLHFGNGTRLTVT.

The chain links TRBV9 to TRBJ2-1, with TRBD1 as a possible D gene (5 bases). Germline V lookup: CDR1 SGDLS, CDR2 YYNGEE. V dropped 10 bases and J dropped 2 bases, with 13 bases sitting between them. There are 13 residues in the CDR3. The CDR3 sequence is CASTAGPYNEQFF. The CDR3 bases are TGTGCCTCAACCGCAGGGCCCTACAATGAGCAGTTCTTC.

This clonotype was detected many times. The chain joins TRBV29-1 to TRBJ2-3; D is ambiguous. Trimming took 0 bases from V and 2 from J, leaving 3 bases between them. CDR1 SQVTM and CDR2 ANQGSEA come from the germline V gene. This CDR3 has 12 amino acids. CDR3 DNA sequence: TGCAGCGTTGAAGAGGACACAGATACGCAGTATTTT. Amino acid sequence: CSVEEDTDTQYF.

In its sample, this clonotype was seen many times. The chain combines TRBV7-9 with TRBJ1-6; TRBD1 matches at 7 bases. Germline CDR1 is SEHNR and CDR2 is FQNEAQ (reference sequence). The J segment lost 9 bases and the V segment lost 5 bases, leaving 7 bases of the junction unmatched. This CDR3 has 14 amino acids. The CDR3 DNA reads as TGTGCCAGCAGCAATACAGGGGATGGTTCACCCCTCCACTTT. It yields the protein CASSNTGDGSPLHF. Full variable domain (outside the CDR3, taken from reference TRBV7-9 and TRBJ1-6): DTGVSQNPRHKITKRGQNVTFRCDPISEHNRLYWYRQTLGQGPEFLTYFQNEAQLEKSRLLSDRFSAERPKGSFSTLEIQRTEQGDSAMYLCASSNTGDGSPLHFGNGTRLTVT.

This clonotype was seen a few times. The chain is built from TRBV10-3 and TRBJ2-3; TRBD2 might be the D (10 bases). The CDR3 spans 18 residues. CDR1 is ENHRY, CDR2 SYGVKD, per germline. Trimming stripped 7 bases from V and 4 bases from J, with 27 bases between. The CDR3 bases are TGTGCCATCAAGGACAGGGGCGCTCAGCGGGGGGGCCCAGATACGCAGTATTTT. Translated, it gives CAIKDRGAQRGGPDTQYF.

This clonotype was recorded a few times. The chain combines TRBV29-1 with TRBJ2-5, with 9 bases matching TRBD1. V dropped 3 bases and J dropped 7; count of bases not matched to a gene: 6. Germline V CDR1 and CDR2: SQVTM, ANQGSEA. This CDR3 region has 13 residues. The CDR3: CSVEYRGRGTQYF. Here the CDR3 DNA reads TGCAGCGTTGAGTACAGGGGGCGCGGGACCCAGTACTTC.

The chain links TRBV6-5 to TRBJ2-3; 11 bases map to TRBD1. Germline V CDR1 and CDR2: MNHEY, SVGAGI. J gave up 6 bases and V 0 bases, and 8 bases lay outside the gene matches. The CDR3 loop spans 17 amino acids. The CDR3 coding sequence is TGTGCCAGCAGTTACTCGGGGTTTGGACAGGGGGCCGATACGCAGTATTTT. Translation gives CASSYSGFGQGADTQYF.

This clonotype was counted ten times or more. This chain uses TRBV7-9 with TRBJ1-1, with 8 positions matching TRBD1. There are 15 residues in the CDR3. V shed 5 bases, J shed 5 bases, and the junction held 10 bases outside the gene matches. Germline V CDR1 and CDR2: SEHNR, FQNEAQ (reference sequence). The CDR3 loop is CASSGRQGLGTEAFF. DNA of the CDR3: TGTGCCAGCAGCGGACGACAGGGGTTAGGAACTGAAGCTTTCTTT.

This clonotype was observed a few times. The chain has TRBV3-1 and TRBJ2-3; D unresolved. The CDR3 is 12 residues long. Per germline, CDR1 LGHDT and CDR2 YNNKEL (reference sequence). The ends were cut back, 10 bases at V and 2 bases at J, with 10 bases in the middle. The CDR3 region is CATVDHTDTQYF. CDR3 nucleotide sequence: TGTGCCACAGTCGACCACACAGATACGCAGTATTTT.

This clonotype has more than one count but fewer than ten. The chain links TRBV28 to TRBJ2-7, with 8 nucleotides matching TRBD2. The germline CDR1 and CDR2 sequences are MDHEN and SYDVKM. The CDR3 consists of 15 residues. The ends lost 1 base at V and 2 bases at J; junction bases unmatched: 4. The chain's CDR3 is CASSLSTAGAYEQYF. The CDR3 nucleotides read TGTGCCAGCAGTTTATCCACAGCGGGGGCCTACGAGCAGTACTTC.

This clonotype was detected only a few times. V gene TRBV4-1 combines with J gene TRBJ1-1, with 7 bases lining up with TRBD1. There are 12 residues in the CDR3. Per germline, CDR1 MGHRA and CDR2 YSYEKL. V was pared by 1 base and J by 9 bases, with 2 bases of the junction left unmatched. CDR3 sequence: CASSQAGQKAFF. The CDR3 region has the DNA TGCGCCAGCAGCCAAGCGGGACAGAAAGCTTTCTTT.

Ten or more counts support this clonotype. J is TRBJ1-2 and V is TRBV2; no reliable D call. Per the germline V gene, CDR1 is SNHLY and CDR2 is FYNNEI. V lost 6 bases and J lost 1, with 6 bases in between. CDR3 length: 12 amino acids. CDR3 sequence: CASRGVNYGYTF. DNA for the CDR3: TGTGCCAGCAGAGGAGTTAACTATGGCTACACCTTC.

V is TRBV7-2 and J is TRBJ2-3; perhaps TRBD2 as D (5 bases). The V gene lost 4 bases and the J gene lost 1 base, with 9 bases spanning the gap. The CDR3 runs to 14 residues. The germline V gene encodes CDR1 SGHTA and CDR2 FQGNSA. CDR3 DNA: TGTGCCAGCAGCTCTAGCATGGGCACAGATACGCAGTATTTT. Translating it yields CASSSSMGTDTQYF. Filled out from reference TRBV7-2 and TRBJ2-3, the complete variable domain reads GAGVSQSPSNKVTEKGKDVELRCDPISGHTALYWYRQSLGQGLEFLIYFQGNSAPDKSGLPSDRFSAERTGGSVSTLTIQRTQQEDSAVYLCASSSSMGTDTQYFGPGTRLTVL.

The chain uses TRBV20-1 and TRBJ2-7, with D unclear. CDR3 size: 12 residues. CDR1 is DFQATT and CDR2 is SNEGSKA in the germline V gene (reference sequence). Trimming removed 0 bases from V and 5 bases from J, with 8 bases in between. The CDR3 sequence is CSAREGSDEQYF. CDR3 bases: TGCAGTGCTAGAGAGGGCAGTGACGAGCAGTACTTC.

This clonotype was recorded a few times. This chain connects TRBV5-1 to TRBJ1-2; D possibly corresponds to TRBD1 (5 bases). Germline-derived CDR1 and CDR2 are SGHRS and YFSETQ. Trimming cost V 0 bases and J 8 bases, with 14 bases left between them. The CDR3 sequence is 14 residues long. The CDR3 loop is CASSLEQGIDGYTF. CDR3 sequence (DNA): TGCGCCAGCAGCTTGGAGCAGGGTATAGACGGCTACACCTTC. The full variable domain, its missing parts supplied by reference TRBV5-1 and TRBJ1-2, is KAGVTQTPRYLIKTRGQQVTLSCSPISGHRSVSWYQQTPGQGLQFLFEYFSETQRNKGNFPGRFSGRQFSNSRSEMNVSTLELGDSALYLCASSLEQGIDGYTFGSGTRLTVV.

This clonotype was seen many times. The chain carries TRBV4-2 and TRBJ2-5, with 7 bases lining up with TRBD1. Trimming took 0 bases from V and 1 from J; bases not matched to a gene: 5. The CDR3 has 16 amino acids. Germline CDR1 reads LGHNA; CDR2 reads YNFKEQ. In DNA form, the CDR3 reads TGTGCCAGCAGCCAAGATCGACAGGGCCGCCAAGAGACCCAGTACTTC. Protein product: CASSQDRQGRQETQYF.

V and J are TRBV12-3 or TRBV12-4 and TRBJ2-1; D may be TRBD1 or TRBD2 (6 bases each). Deletions cut 3 bases from V and 2 bases from J, with 14 bases between. The CDR3 is 16 residues long. The CDR3 sequence is CASSFRTGATYNEQFF. The CDR3 region has the DNA TGTGCCAGCAGTTTTAGGACGGGGGCCACCTACAATGAGCAGTTCTTC.

Ten or more counts support this clonotype. The V call is TRBV10-3, the J call TRBJ2-3; unclear D gene. With 10 bases removed from V and 6 bases from J, the gap between germline ends came to 17 bases. CDR1 is ENHRY, CDR2 SYGVKD, per germline. The CDR3 has 13 residues. CDR3 nucleotide sequence: TGTGCCACGACGGACGATCCGGGCGATACGCAGTATTTT. Encoded protein: CATTDDPGDTQYF.

In regard to this clonotype: A much larger clone differs from this one at a single base, so this may be a read error. The chain joins TRBV7-2 to TRBJ2-3; D is undetermined. The CDR3 covers 12 residues. Trimming shortened V by 5 bases and J by 4 bases, and 7 bases separated the two germline ends. Germline loops: CDR1 SGHTA, CDR2 FQGNSA. The CDR3 DNA reads TGTGCCAGCAGCCGACATGCAGATACGCAGTATTTT. Translation: CASSRHADTQYF.

This clonotype was counted between two and nine times. The gene calls are TRBV2 and TRBJ1-5, with 7 bases fitting TRBD1. CDR1 is SNHLY, CDR2 FYNNEI, per germline. J lost 5 bases, V lost 6 bases, and 10 bases had no gene match. This CDR3 comprises 15 residues. Here the CDR3 DNA reads TGTGCCAGCAGCGTCAGAACAGGGGATCATCAGCCCCAGCATTTT. It yields the protein CASSVRTGDHQPQHF.

The table lists this clonotype with a few counts. This chain uses TRBV10-3 with TRBJ2-1; 8 nucleotides match TRBD1. This CDR3 is 13 amino acids long. In germline, CDR1 is ENHRY, CDR2 SYGVKD. The V gene end was trimmed by 6 bases and the J gene end by 5 bases; junction bases not matched to a gene: 3. CDR3 region: CAISGQGNNEQFF. CDR3 DNA sequence: TGTGCCATCAGCGGACAGGGTAACAATGAGCAGTTCTTC.

This clonotype was found a few times. For the CDR3, the DNA is TGCGCCAGCAGCCAAGATCCCTCGGGACAGGGGCTGAACGAGCAGTACTTC. Its translation is CASSQDPSGQGLNEQYF. The chain carries TRBV4-1 and TRBJ2-7, with 10 bases lining up with TRBD1. V trimming: 0 bases; J trimming: 5 bases; junction bases outside the gene matches: 10. CDR1 and CDR2 (germline): MGHRA, YSYEKL. The length of the CDR3 is 17 residues.

This clonotype showed up just a few times. The rearrangement uses TRBV7-9 and TRBJ2-7; 8 bases align to TRBD1. The CDR3 totals 15 residues. The junction had 11 bases not matched to a gene; V was cut back by 5 bases and J by 5 bases. CDR1 is SEHNR, CDR2 FQNEAQ, per germline (reference sequence). The CDR3 coding sequence is TGTGCCAGCAGCCCACCCATGGCAGGGGGCAACGAGCAGTACTTC. Encoded protein: CASSPPMAGGNEQYF.

Notes on this clonotype: Since a much larger clone is just one base distant, this may be a read error. The chain has TRBV4-3 and TRBJ1-5; D gene ambiguous. The CDR3 spans 13 residues. Germline V gene sequence: CDR1 LGHNA, CDR2 YSLEER. CDR3 protein: CASSQEADQPRHF. DNA of the CDR3: TGCGCCAGCAGCCAAGAGGCGGATCAGCCCCGGCATTTT.

This clonotype was seen many times. V gene TRBV12-3 or TRBV12-4 combines with J gene TRBJ1-2; 9 bases match TRBD1. The CDR3 consists of 18 residues. V shed 4 bases, J shed 5 bases, and the junction held 17 bases outside the gene matches. This chain's CDR3 is CASSSRGTGNKSPYGYTF. The DNA for the CDR3 is TGTGCCAGCAGTTCACGGGGGACAGGGAACAAATCTCCTTATGGCTACACCTTC.

A remark on this clonotype: A read error may be the cause here, since a much bigger clone is one base away. This chain connects TRBV20-1 to TRBJ1-4; 11 bases agree with TRBD1. Germline V gene lookup returns CDR1 DFQATT and CDR2 SNEGSKA (reference sequence). The CDR3 has 13 residues. The CDR3 loop is CSATRDRGKNLFF. As DNA, the CDR3 is TGCAGTGCGACTCGGGACAGGGGGAAAAATCTGTTTTTT.

This clonotype was seen ten or more times. This chain uses TRBV7-9 with TRBJ1-2; 10 nucleotides align to TRBD1. This CDR3 spans 13 amino acids. V was clipped by 6 bases and J by 9 bases; unmatched bases: 7. Germline V gives CDR1 SEHNR, CDR2 FQNEAQ (reference sequence). CDR3 DNA: TGTGCCAGCAGTAGACAGGGGGCCTACAGCTACACCTTC. It translates to CASSRQGAYSYTF.

This clonotype was recorded at least ten times. The J gene is TRBJ1-1, the V gene TRBV7-9; D unclear. Trimming took 0 bases from V and 4 from J, leaving 15 bases between them. The CDR3 extends over 16 amino acids. Germline V gene data show CDR1 as SEHNR and CDR2 as FQNEAQ (reference sequence). CDR3 DNA sequence: TGTGCCAGCAGCTTAGCTGCGGCAGTACCGCTCACTGAAGCTTTCTTT. As protein: CASSLAAAVPLTEAFF.

This clonotype was counted a few times. The chain combines TRBV27 with TRBJ1-1; 10 bases align to TRBD1. The ends lost 6 bases at V and 5 bases at J; junction bases unmatched: 15. The germline CDR1 and CDR2 sequences are MNHEY and SMNVEV (reference sequence). The CDR3 length is 17 residues. CDR3 bases: TGTGCCAGCAGATTAGACAGGGGGCGAGAAGAGTGGACTGAAGCTTTCTTT. Translation: CASRLDRGREEWTEAFF.